This record covers a single T cell receptor (beta chain). Its target is not known. Possible read error: a much larger clone is one base away. Described time point: blood at routine non-recurrence follow-up after resection. Sequencing covered unsorted whole RNA taken from tumor, nontumor lung or frozen PBMC. The CDR3 contains 13 residues. CDR1 DFQATT and CDR2 SNEGSKA come from the germline V gene (reference sequence). The entry originates in a study of spatial heterogeneity in lung cancer. On the study more broadly: Alpha-chain sequences were consistently detected less often than beta-chain sequences.

TCR cDNA molecules each had a unique molecular identifier. MiXCR, applied by TCRdb to the 5' RACE reads, yields one record per CDR3 protein. The sample shows about 15,000 distinct CDR3 sequences, 19% of them seen only once. Regarding the study as a whole: At resection, ubiquitous expanded tumor TCRs appeared in blood more than at follow-up.

Sequenced here: PBMCs, sampled at follow-up. The chain links TRBV20-1 to TRBJ1-1, with D hard to call. This receptor was taken from a male donor with early-stage non-small cell lung cancer. The CDR3 DNA reads TGCAGTTCTAGAGAAGCTGGGGACACTGAAGCTTTCTTT. This gives the protein CSSREAGDTEAFF.